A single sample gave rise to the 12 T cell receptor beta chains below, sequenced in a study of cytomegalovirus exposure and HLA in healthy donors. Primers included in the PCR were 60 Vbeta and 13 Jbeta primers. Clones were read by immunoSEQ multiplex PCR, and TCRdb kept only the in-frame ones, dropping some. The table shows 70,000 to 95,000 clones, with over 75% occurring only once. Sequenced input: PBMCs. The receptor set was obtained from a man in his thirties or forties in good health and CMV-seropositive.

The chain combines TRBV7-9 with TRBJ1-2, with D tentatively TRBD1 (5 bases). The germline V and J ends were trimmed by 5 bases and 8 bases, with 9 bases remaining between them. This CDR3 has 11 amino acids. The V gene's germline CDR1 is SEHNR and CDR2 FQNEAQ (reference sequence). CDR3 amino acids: CASSRGEGYTF. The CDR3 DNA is TGTGCCAGCAGCCGGGGGGAAGGCTACACCTTC.

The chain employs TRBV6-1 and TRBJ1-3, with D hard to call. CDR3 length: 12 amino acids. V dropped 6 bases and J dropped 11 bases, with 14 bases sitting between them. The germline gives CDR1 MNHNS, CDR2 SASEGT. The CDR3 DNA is TGTGCCAGCAGGAGCGAGGGTTGGGCCATATATTTT. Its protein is CASRSEGWAIYF.

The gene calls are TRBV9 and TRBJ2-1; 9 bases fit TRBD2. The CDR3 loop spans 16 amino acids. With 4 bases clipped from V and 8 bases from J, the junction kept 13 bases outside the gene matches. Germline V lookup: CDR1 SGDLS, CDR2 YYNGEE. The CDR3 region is CASSPGIAGVGDEQFF. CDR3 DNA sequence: TGTGCCAGCAGCCCCGGGATAGCGGGAGTTGGGGATGAGCAGTTCTTC.

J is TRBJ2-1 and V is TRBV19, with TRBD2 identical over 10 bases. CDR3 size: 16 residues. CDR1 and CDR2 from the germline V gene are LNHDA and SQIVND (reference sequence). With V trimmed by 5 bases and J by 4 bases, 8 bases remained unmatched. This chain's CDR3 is CASSGTSERDYNEQFF. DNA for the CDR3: TGTGCCAGTAGTGGGACTAGCGAGAGAGATTACAATGAGCAGTTCTTC.

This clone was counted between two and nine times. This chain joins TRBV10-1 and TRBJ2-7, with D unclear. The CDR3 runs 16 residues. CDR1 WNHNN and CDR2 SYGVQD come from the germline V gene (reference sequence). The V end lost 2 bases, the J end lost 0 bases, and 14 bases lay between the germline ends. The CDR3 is CASSESQDAFSYEQYF. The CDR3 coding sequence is TGCGCCAGCAGTGAGAGCCAAGATGCGTTCTCCTACGAGCAGTACTTC.

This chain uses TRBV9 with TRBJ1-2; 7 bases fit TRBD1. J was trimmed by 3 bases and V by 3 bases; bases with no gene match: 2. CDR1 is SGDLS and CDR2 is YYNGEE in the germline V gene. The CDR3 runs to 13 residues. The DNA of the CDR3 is TGTGCCAGCAGCGACGGGACAGACTATGGCTACACCTTC. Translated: CASSDGTDYGYTF.

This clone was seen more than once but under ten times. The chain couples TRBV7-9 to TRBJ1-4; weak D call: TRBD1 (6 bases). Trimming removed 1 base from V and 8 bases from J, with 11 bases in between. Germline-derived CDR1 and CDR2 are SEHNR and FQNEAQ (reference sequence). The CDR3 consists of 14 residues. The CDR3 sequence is CASSLGQGMEKLFF. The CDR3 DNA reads TGTGCCAGCAGCTTAGGGCAGGGGATGGAAAAACTGTTTTTT.

Here the CDR3 DNA reads TGTGCCAGCAGTGAAGGACACTATAGCAATCAGCCCCAGCATTTT. This gives the protein CASSEGHYSNQPQHF. V usage is TRBV25-1 and J usage is TRBJ1-5, with D maybe TRBD1 (5 bases). The germline V gene encodes CDR1 MGHDK and CDR2 SYGVNS. The CDR3 runs to 15 residues. Trimming stripped 2 bases from V and 0 bases from J, with 8 bases between.

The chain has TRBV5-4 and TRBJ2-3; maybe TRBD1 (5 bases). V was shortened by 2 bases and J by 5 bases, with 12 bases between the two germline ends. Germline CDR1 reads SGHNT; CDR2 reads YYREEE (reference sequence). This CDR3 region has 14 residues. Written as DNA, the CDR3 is TGTGCCAGCAGCTTTGGCAGGGTGGGAGATACGCAGTATTTT. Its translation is CASSFGRVGDTQYF.

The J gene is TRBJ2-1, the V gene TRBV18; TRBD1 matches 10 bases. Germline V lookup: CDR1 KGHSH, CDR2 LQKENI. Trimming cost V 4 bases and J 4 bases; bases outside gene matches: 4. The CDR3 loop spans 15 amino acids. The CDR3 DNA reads TGTGCCAGCTCACAGGGACAGGGGAATTACAATGAGCAGTTCTTC. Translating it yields CASSQGQGNYNEQFF.

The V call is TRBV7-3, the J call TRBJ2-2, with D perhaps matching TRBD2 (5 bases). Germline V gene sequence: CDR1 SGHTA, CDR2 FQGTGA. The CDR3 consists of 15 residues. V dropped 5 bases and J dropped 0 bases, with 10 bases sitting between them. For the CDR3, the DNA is TGTGCCAGCAGCCCCCCCGGGACGAACACCGGGGAGCTGTTTTTT. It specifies CASSPPGTNTGELFF.

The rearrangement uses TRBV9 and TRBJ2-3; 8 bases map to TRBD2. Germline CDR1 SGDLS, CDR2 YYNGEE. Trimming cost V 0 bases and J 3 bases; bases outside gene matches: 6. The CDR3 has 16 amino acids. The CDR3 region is CASSVDRGGPTDTQYF. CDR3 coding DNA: TGTGCCAGCAGCGTAGACCGCGGGGGGCCAACAGATACGCAGTATTTT.